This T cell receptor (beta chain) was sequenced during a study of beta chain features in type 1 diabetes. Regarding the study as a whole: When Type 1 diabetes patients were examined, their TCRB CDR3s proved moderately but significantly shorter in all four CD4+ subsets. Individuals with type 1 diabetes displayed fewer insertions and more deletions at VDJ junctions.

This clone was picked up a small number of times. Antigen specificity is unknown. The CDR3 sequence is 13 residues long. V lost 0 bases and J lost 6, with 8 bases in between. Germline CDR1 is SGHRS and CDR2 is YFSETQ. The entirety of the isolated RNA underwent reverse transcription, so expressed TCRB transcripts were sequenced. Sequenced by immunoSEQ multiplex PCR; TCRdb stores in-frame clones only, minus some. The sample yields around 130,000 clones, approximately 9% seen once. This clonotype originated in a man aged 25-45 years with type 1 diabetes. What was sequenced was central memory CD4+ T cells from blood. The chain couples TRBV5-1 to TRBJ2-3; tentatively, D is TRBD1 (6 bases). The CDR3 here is CASSLGGLDTQYF. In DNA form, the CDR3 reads TGCGCCAGCAGCTTGGGGGGGCTGGATACGCAGTATTTT.